The 5 T cell receptor beta chains below come from one sample, sequenced in a study of CD8 T cells in ankylosing spondylitis. Findings and caveats of the study: The study identified a TCR beta motif of about eight highly homologous variants that appeared characteristic of ankylosing spondylitis blood.

TCRdb re-derived calls from the 5' RACE reads in MiXCR, one entry per CDR3 protein. Of around 770,000 distinct CDR3 sequences listed, 15% to 20% are singletons. No cognate antigen is known for these TCRs. The sequenced sample consisted of blood, either unsorted or a sorted T cell fraction (not recorded which). All receptors derive from a male donor with ankylosing spondylitis.

The chain carries TRBV15 and TRBJ1-2, with 7 bases fitting TRBD1. The CDR3 covers 12 residues. CDR1 is LNHNV, CDR2 YYDKDF, per germline (reference sequence). The trim removed 3 bases at V and 11 bases at J, leaving 6 bases unmatched. CDR3 bases: TGTGCCACCAGCAGGACAGGGAGGTTTTACACCTTC. Protein sequence: CATSRTGRFYTF.

The chain uses TRBV6-5 and TRBJ1-5; 7 bases match TRBD1. V shed 4 bases, J shed 7 bases, and the junction held 13 bases outside the gene matches. Germline V lookup: CDR1 MNHEY, CDR2 SVGAGI. The CDR3 totals 16 residues. The CDR3 DNA reads as TGTGCCAGCAGTTCGCCGAGACAGGGCGTAGAACAGCCCCAGCATTTT. It is translated as CASSSPRQGVEQPQHF.

Only a few counts were recorded for this clonotype. The chain couples TRBV20-1 to TRBJ2-7; D could derive from TRBD1 or TRBD2 (5 bases each). The CDR3 loop spans 14 amino acids. CDR1 and CDR2 from the germline V gene are DFQATT and SNEGSKA (reference sequence). V was trimmed by 3 bases and J by 0 bases, leaving 12 bases between them. CDR3 in amino acids: CSARGTASSYEQYF. In DNA, the CDR3 is TGCAGTGCTAGGGGGACGGCCAGCTCCTACGAGCAGTACTTC.

The genes are TRBV4-1 and TRBJ2-2, with 14 nucleotides matching TRBD2. Unmatched junction bases numbered 16, after V lost 6 bases and J lost 7 bases. The CDR3 is made up of 19 amino acids. CDR1 and CDR2 (germline): MGHRA, YSYEKL. CDR3: CASRHTPGLAGVFGGELFF. The DNA of the CDR3 is TGCGCCAGCAGACACACCCCGGGACTAGCGGGAGTATTTGGCGGGGAGCTGTTTTTT.

The CDR3 DNA sequence: TGCAGTGTCCTGAGCGGGAGGACGTACCAAGAGACCCAGTACTTC. It translates to CSVLSGRTYQETQYF. The rearrangement links TRBV20-1 to TRBJ2-5, with 9 bases lining up with TRBD2. Losses at the gene ends were 7 bases for V and 0 bases for J; bases not matched to a gene: 9. The CDR3 length is 15 residues. Per the germline V gene, CDR1 is DFQATT and CDR2 is SNEGSKA (reference sequence).